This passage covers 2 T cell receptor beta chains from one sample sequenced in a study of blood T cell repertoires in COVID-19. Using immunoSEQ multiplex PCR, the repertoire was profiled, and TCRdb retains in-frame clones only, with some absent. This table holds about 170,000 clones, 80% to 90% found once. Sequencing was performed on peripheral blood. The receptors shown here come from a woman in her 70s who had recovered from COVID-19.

The CDR3: CASSLMGTGDGYTF. The CDR3 bases are TGTGCCAGCAGCTTAATGGGGACAGGGGATGGCTACACCTTC. V gene TRBV7-3 combines with J gene TRBJ1-2, with 10 bases that match TRBD1. The CDR3 is made up of 14 amino acids. CDR1 and CDR2 (germline): SGHTA, FQGTGA. V shed 1 base, J shed 6 bases, and the junction held 2 bases outside the gene matches.

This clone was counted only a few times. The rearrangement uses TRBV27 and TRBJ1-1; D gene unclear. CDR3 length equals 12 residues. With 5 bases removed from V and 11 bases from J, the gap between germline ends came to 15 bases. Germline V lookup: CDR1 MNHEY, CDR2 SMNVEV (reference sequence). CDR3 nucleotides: TGTGCCAGCAGTGATAGTCAGGCCGTGGCTTTCTTT. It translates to CASSDSQAVAFF.